This entry describes one T cell receptor beta chain. What it binds is unknown. The data are from a study of monozygotic twins with inflammatory bowel disease. Study-wide points: The analysis failed to separate different T cell subtypes.

The CDR3 runs to 16 residues. Germline values: CDR1 SEHNR, CDR2 FQNEAQ (reference sequence). In eight separate reactions per sample, cDNA was generated. Addition of UMIs with a 6-nucleotide sample barcode was achieved by template switching. TCRalpha and TCRbeta cDNA went through two nested PCRs of approximately 16 and 10 cycles. Reprocessing the 5' RACE reads, TCRdb reports a single entry for every CDR3 protein and omits DNA. The sample's table shows about 450,000 distinct CDR3 sequences. The clonotype originates from a human donor with ulcerative colitis or Crohn's disease, or a healthy co-twin of an affected twin (not recorded which). V gene TRBV7-9 combines with J gene TRBJ1-1. The specimen was blood. CDR3 residues: CASSFRVMSSGTEAFF.